These T cell receptor beta chains were read from a single sample in a study of T cell responses to AZD1222 COVID-19 vaccine. Method: immunoSEQ multiplex PCR; TCRdb's copy keeps in-frame clones and lacks some. The sample has approximately 110,000 clones; roughly nine tenths are singletons. The material was peripheral blood, obtained 28 days after the second AZD1222 dose. The receptor source for this set is an adult who received the AZD1222 COVID-19 vaccine. Both conserved end residues are trimmed from each CDR3.

v_gene: TRBV24-1
j_gene: TRBJ2-1
CDR3aa: ATSDPSRTNNEQF

v_gene: TRBV5-1
j_gene: TRBJ2-3
CDR3aa: ASSSNGGGASTDTQY

v_gene: TRBV19
j_gene: TRBJ2-5
CDR3aa: ASSIGQGGFVGETQY

v_gene: TRBV5-5
j_gene: TRBJ2-7
CDR3aa: ASSLGQGAYEQY

v_gene: TRBV10-3
j_gene: TRBJ2-7
CDR3aa: AIRGTSGRAGNEQY

v_gene: TRBV9
j_gene: TRBJ2-7
CDR3aa: ASSVDWDSSYEQY

v_gene: TRBV7-2
j_gene: TRBJ1-1
CDR3aa: ASRAQKTGNTEAF

v_gene: TRBV28
j_gene: TRBJ1-6
CDR3aa: ASTLDRPYNSPLH

v_gene: TRBV7-2
j_gene: TRBJ1-2
CDR3aa: ASSPQMGQGPNYGYT

v_gene: TRBV28
j_gene: TRBJ2-3
CDR3aa: ASNPGRISTDTQY

v_gene: TRBV3-1/TRBV3-2
j_gene: TRBJ2-7
CDR3aa: ASSQGTGGTYEQY

v_gene: TRBV19
j_gene: TRBJ2-7
CDR3aa: ASSILQGVAYEQY

v_gene: TRBV5-1
j_gene: TRBJ2-7
CDR3aa: ASRGPGQGSPYEQY

v_gene: TRBV29-1
j_gene: TRBJ2-1
CDR3aa: STGRVGNEQF

v_gene: TRBV7-2
j_gene: TRBJ1-1
CDR3aa: ASSFSDRKAF

v_gene: TRBV9
j_gene: TRBJ2-7
CDR3aa: ASSVEDRDEQY

v_gene: TRBV5-6
j_gene: TRBJ2-2
CDR3aa: ASSPLGTSGANTGELF

v_gene: TRBV29-1
j_gene: TRBJ2-1
CDR3aa: SVFLAGANEQF

v_gene: TRBV28
j_gene: TRBJ2-7
CDR3aa: ASWNVIRAGEQY

v_gene: TRBV30
j_gene: TRBJ2-7
CDR3aa: AWSKQTGGEQY

v_gene: TRBV2
j_gene: TRBJ1-2
CDR3aa: ASSQKGGGYT

v_gene: TRBV7-2
j_gene: TRBJ1-5
CDR3aa: ASSFPGGSQH

v_gene: TRBV7-2
j_gene: TRBJ1-3
CDR3aa: ASSLWGQGLLSGNTIY

v_gene: TRBV28
j_gene: TRBJ1-1
CDR3aa: ASSLSAVFGGNTEAF

v_gene: TRBV5-5
j_gene: TRBJ1-1
CDR3aa: ASSFAPMNTEAF

v_gene: TRBV4-2
j_gene: TRBJ2-7
CDR3aa: ASSQETSGSAYEQY

v_gene: TRBV7-8
j_gene: TRBJ1-4
CDR3aa: ASSFGRRKEKLF

v_gene: TRBV7-2
j_gene: TRBJ2-3
CDR3aa: ASSFSASGSPGDTQY

v_gene: TRBV5-1
j_gene: TRBJ2-7
CDR3aa: ASSPSRTGNYEQY

v_gene: TRBV3-1/TRBV3-2
j_gene: TRBJ2-7
CDR3aa: ASSQPGQGSSYEQY

v_gene: TRBV5-1
j_gene: TRBJ2-7
CDR3aa: ASSWVGLQFLEQY

v_gene: TRBV6-5
j_gene: TRBJ1-1
CDR3aa: ASRGDRGFSEAF